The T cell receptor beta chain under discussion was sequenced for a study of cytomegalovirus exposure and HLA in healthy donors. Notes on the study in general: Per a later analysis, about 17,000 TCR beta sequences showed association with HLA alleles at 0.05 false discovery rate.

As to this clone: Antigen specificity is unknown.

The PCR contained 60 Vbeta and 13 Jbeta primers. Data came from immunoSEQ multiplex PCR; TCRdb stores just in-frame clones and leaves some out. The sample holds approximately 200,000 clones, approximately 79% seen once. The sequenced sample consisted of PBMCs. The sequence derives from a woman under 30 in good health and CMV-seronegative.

The CDR3 spells CASSLMRATEAFF. CDR3 in DNA: TGTGCCAGCAGTTTAATGAGGGCCACTGAAGCTTTCTTT. V gene TRBV28 combines with J gene TRBJ1-1, with D unclear. The ends were cut back, 2 bases at V and 4 bases at J, with 8 bases in the middle. This CDR3 has 13 amino acids. The germline V gene encodes CDR1 MDHEN and CDR2 SYDVKM.